The 22 T cell receptor beta chains listed next were all sequenced from one sample in a study of control samples from healthy donors and cancer patients. Profiled with immunoSEQ multiplex PCR; TCRdb holds only in-frame clones, not every one. The table includes around 140,000 clones, around 94% detected once. Material: blood. The receptors derive from a middle-aged man in good health.

This clone was seen a single time. This chain joins TRBV10-2 and TRBJ1-1; 12 bases align to TRBD1. Germline CDR1 is WSHSY and CDR2 is SAAADI. The V and J ends lost 6 bases and 4 bases, in that order; junction bases with no gene match: 9. This CDR3 contains 16 residues. In DNA form, the CDR3 reads TGCGCCAGCAGAGAGGGACAGGGGGCTTTGGTCACTGAAGCTTTCTTT. Protein product: CASREGQGALVTEAFF.

The chain combines TRBV5-1 with TRBJ2-7, with 7 positions matching TRBD1. CDR3 length equals 16 residues. Germline CDR1 reads SGHRS; CDR2 reads YFSETQ. V shed 4 bases, J shed 0 bases, and the junction held 10 bases outside the gene matches. The CDR3 region has the DNA TGCGCCAGCAGCCATCATATGACAGGGAGCTCCTACGAGCAGTACTTC. It is translated as CASSHHMTGSSYEQYF. Full variable domain (remainder filled in from reference TRBV5-1 and TRBJ2-7): KAGVTQTPRYLIKTRGQQVTLSCSPISGHRSVSWYQQTPGQGLQFLFEYFSETQRNKGNFPGRFSGRQFSNSRSEMNVSTLELGDSALYLCASSHHMTGSSYEQYFGPGTRLTVT.

The chain is built from TRBV29-1 and TRBJ1-1; weak D call: TRBD1 (6 bases). The CDR3 loop spans 14 amino acids. V gave up 4 bases and J gave up 4 bases, with 16 bases separating them. Germline V lookup: CDR1 SQVTM, CDR2 ANQGSEA. The DNA for the CDR3 is TGCAGCGTTGCTTTACAGGGTATCGGCACTGAAGCTTTCTTT. As protein: CSVALQGIGTEAFF.

The V gene is TRBV5-1, the J gene TRBJ2-1; D is tentatively TRBD1 or TRBD2 (5 bases each). In germline, CDR1 is SGHRS, CDR2 YFSETQ. The V end was cut by 6 bases, the J end by 0 bases, with 19 bases between. The CDR3 covers 17 residues. CDR3 loop: CASTLRGPQSSYNEQFF. The CDR3 DNA follows: TGCGCCAGCACTTTGAGGGGCCCCCAGAGCTCCTACAATGAGCAGTTCTTC.

The chain recombines TRBV19 with TRBJ1-5, with D perhaps TRBD1 (6 bases). Germline V CDR1 and CDR2: LNHDA, SQIVND (reference sequence). This CDR3 is built from 14 residues. V gave up 4 bases and J gave up 4 bases, with 11 bases separating them. CDR3 amino acids: CASSSRGNNQPQHF. CDR3 DNA sequence: TGTGCCAGTAGTAGCAGGGGAAATAATCAGCCCCAGCATTTT. The variable domain in full, completed from reference TRBV19 and TRBJ1-5, reads DGGITQSPKYLFRKEGQNVTLSCEQNLNHDAMYWYRQDPGQGLRLIYYSQIVNDFQKGDIAEGYSVSREKKESFPLTVTSAQKNPTAFYLCASSSRGNNQPQHFGDGTRLSIL.

The gene calls are TRBV28 and TRBJ2-7, with D possibly TRBD1 on 6 matching bases. Germline V gene data show CDR1 as MDHEN and CDR2 as SYDVKM. The V end was cut by 7 bases, the J end by 6 bases, with 13 bases between. The CDR3 sequence is 12 residues long. CDR3 residues: CASTPLGGEQYF. The CDR3 DNA is TGTGCCAGCACTCCCTTAGGGGGCGAGCAGTACTTC.

Details on this clone: A read error may produce the germline difference seen at one junction end. CDR3: CASRTGGNAEAFF. The CDR3 bases are TGTGCCAGCAGGACAGGGGGGAACGCTGAAGCTTTCTTT. The rearrangement joins TRBV12-3 or TRBV12-4 to TRBJ1-1; 9 bases are a match to TRBD1. This CDR3 comprises 13 residues.

The rearrangement joins TRBV6-5 to TRBJ2-1; the D call may be TRBD1 or TRBD2 (7 bases each). Germline V CDR1 and CDR2: MNHEY, SVGAGI. This CDR3 is built from 16 residues. The V end was cut by 0 bases, the J end by 10 bases, with 19 bases between. In DNA form, the CDR3 reads TGTGCCAGCAGTTACTCCTGGGCAGGGGGGGCCCCAGAGCAGTTCTTC. It translates to CASSYSWAGGAPEQFF.

The V gene is TRBV6-6, the J gene TRBJ1-1; TRBD1 agrees at 7 bases. Germline assignment: CDR1 MNHNY and CDR2 SVGAGI (reference sequence). J was trimmed by 7 bases and V by 6 bases; bases with no gene match: 5. The CDR3 has 12 residues. CDR3 amino acids: CASSPGTDEAFF. The DNA of the CDR3 is TGTGCCAGCAGCCCCGGGACAGATGAAGCTTTCTTT.

The J gene is TRBJ1-1, the V gene TRBV13, with unresolved D. The V end lost 4 bases, the J end lost 5 bases, and 11 bases lay between the germline ends. Germline-derived CDR1 and CDR2 are PRHDT and FYEKMQ (reference sequence). This CDR3 has 13 residues. The DNA of the CDR3 is TGTGCCAGCAGCTACCTGACGGTTACTGAAGCTTTCTTT. Amino acid sequence: CASSYLTVTEAFF.

The rearrangement uses TRBV14 and TRBJ2-7; no clear D gene. Germline CDR1 SGHDN, CDR2 FVKESK. The CDR3 covers 13 residues. V lost 2 bases and J 4 bases, leaving 9 bases between the germline ends. The CDR3 here is CASSQSEWYEQYF. The CDR3 nucleotides are TGTGCCAGCAGCCAATCAGAGTGGTACGAGCAGTACTTC.

V and J are TRBV6-2 or TRBV6-3 and TRBJ1-1; no clear D gene. V was clipped by 2 bases and J by 1 base, with 8 bases between them. This CDR3 comprises 14 residues. Germline V lookup: CDR1 MNHEY, CDR2 SVGEGT. The CDR3: CASSYVGGNTEAFF. CDR3 coding DNA: TGTGCCAGCAGTTACGTCGGCGGGAACACTGAAGCTTTCTTT.

This chain links TRBV6-4 with TRBJ1-6; D perhaps matches TRBD1 (5 bases). The CDR3 is made up of 13 amino acids. The germline V gene has CDR1 MRHNA and CDR2 SNTAGT. Trimming left V 2 bases short and J 10 bases short, with 9 bases between. This chain's CDR3 is CASSDRGGSPLHF. CDR3 nucleotides: TGTGCCAGCAGTGACAGGGGTGGATCACCCCTCCACTTT.

The chain combines TRBV9 with TRBJ2-6; TRBD1 aligns across 10 bases. The CDR3 loop spans 19 amino acids. The V gene's germline CDR1 is SGDLS and CDR2 YYNGEE. The trim removed 2 bases at V and 0 bases at J, leaving 8 bases unmatched. Here the CDR3 reads CASSVPGQGTFSGANVLTF. DNA of the CDR3: TGTGCCAGCAGCGTTCCGGGACAGGGGACCTTCTCTGGGGCCAACGTCCTGACTTTC. The entire variable domain, with the rest obtained from reference TRBV9 and TRBJ2-6, is as follows: DSGVTQTPKHLITATGQRVTLRCSPRSGDLSVYWYQQSLDQGLQFLIQYYNGEERAKGNILERFSAQQFPDLHSELNLSSLELGDSALYFCASSVPGQGTFSGANVLTFGAGSRLTVL.

The chain couples TRBV14 to TRBJ2-3; 7 bases are shared with TRBD1. The V segment lost 0 bases and the J segment 2 bases; nucleotides outside the gene matches: 8. This CDR3 comprises 17 residues. Germline CDR1 and CDR2: SGHDN and FVKESK. CDR3 sequence: CASSQDPRDRLTDTQYF. CDR3 DNA: TGTGCCAGCAGCCAAGATCCCCGGGACAGACTCACAGATACGCAGTATTTT.

The chain combines TRBV6-5 with TRBJ1-2; D is unresolved. The germline V gene has CDR1 MNHEY and CDR2 SVGAGI. Trimming removed 6 bases at V and 4 bases at J, with 18 bases between. This CDR3 comprises 15 residues. The CDR3 loop is CASRIPRAWGYGYTF. CDR3 DNA: TGTGCCAGCAGGATCCCGAGAGCCTGGGGCTATGGCTACACCTTC.

The chain has TRBV5-1 and TRBJ1-4; D remains unclear. The CDR3 is made up of 14 amino acids. The germline CDR1 and CDR2 sequences are SGHRS and YFSETQ. The V gene lost 0 bases and the J gene lost 7 bases, with 10 bases spanning the gap. CDR3 protein: CASSLEGMGEKLFF. CDR3 nucleotides: TGCGCCAGCAGCTTGGAAGGGATGGGTGAAAAACTGTTTTTT.

This CDR3 reads CASSLGTGRGSGELFF. The CDR3 nucleotides are TGTGCCAGCAGCTTAGGGACAGGGAGAGGTTCCGGGGAGCTGTTTTTT. The chain joins TRBV5-4 to TRBJ2-2; 9 bases agree with TRBD1. CDR3 length: 16 amino acids. V trimming: 2 bases; J trimming: 6 bases; junction bases outside the gene matches: 8. Germline-derived CDR1 and CDR2 are SGHNT and YYREEE (reference sequence).

The chain has TRBV13 and TRBJ2-5, with D tentatively TRBD1 (5 bases). Deletions cut 4 bases from V and 4 bases from J, with 10 bases between. In germline, CDR1 is PRHDT, CDR2 FYEKMQ (reference sequence). CDR3 length: 13 amino acids. CDR3 amino acids: CASSSGRGETQYF. CDR3 in DNA: TGTGCCAGCAGCTCCGGTAGGGGAGAGACCCAGTACTTC.

This chain links TRBV19 with TRBJ1-4, with TRBD1 identical over 8 bases. CDR3 size: 14 residues. CDR1 is LNHDA and CDR2 is SQIVND in the germline V gene (reference sequence). Unmatched junction bases numbered 8, after V lost 10 bases and J lost 4 bases. The CDR3 region is CATGQGNFNEKLFF. The CDR3 nucleotides are TGTGCCACCGGACAGGGTAACTTTAATGAAAAACTGTTTTTT.

The V call is TRBV2, the J call TRBJ2-5, with D perhaps TRBD1 (6 bases). Per germline, CDR1 SNHLY and CDR2 FYNNEI. Trimming left V 6 bases short and J 3 bases short, with 20 bases between. This CDR3 spans 16 amino acids. The CDR3 reads CASRLDQDSGEETQYF. DNA for the CDR3: TGTGCCAGCAGGCTAGATCAGGACAGCGGTGAAGAGACCCAGTACTTC.

This chain links TRBV27 with TRBJ2-5, with D possibly being TRBD1 or TRBD2 (5 bases each). V was trimmed by 3 bases and J by 4 bases, leaving 9 bases between them. There are 13 residues in the CDR3. CDR1 is MNHEY and CDR2 is SMNVEV in the germline V gene (reference sequence). The CDR3 coding sequence is TGTGCCAGCAGTTTTGGGGGTGGAGAGACCCAGTACTTC. It encodes CASSFGGGETQYF.